The 19 T cell receptor beta chains below all came from one sample that was sequenced in a study of T cells in narcolepsy. This table comes from immunoSEQ multiplex PCR, and its TCRdb copy is limited to in-frame clones, with some not included. The data hold around 30,000 clones, with roughly three quarters observed a single time. Sequencing was carried out using memory (CD45RA-) CD4+ T cells from blood. These receptors were collected from a human donor in good health.

This clone has just a few counts. This CDR3 reads CASIPSTGRSGNTIYF. The CDR3 bases are TGTGCCAGTATCCCCTCGACAGGTCGGTCTGGAAACACCATATATTTT. This chain joins TRBV19 and TRBJ1-3; D might be TRBD1 (6 bases). This CDR3 spans 16 amino acids. Trimming left V 7 bases short and J 1 base short, with 17 bases between. Per the germline V gene, CDR1 is LNHDA and CDR2 is SQIVND (reference sequence).

This chain links TRBV5-1 with TRBJ1-2; maybe TRBD1 (5 bases). CDR1 is SGHRS and CDR2 is YFSETQ in the germline V gene. This CDR3 is 13 amino acids long. Trimming removed 4 bases at V and 6 bases at J, with 13 bases between. The CDR3 DNA sequence: TGCGCCAGCAGCCGGGCGGGGGATAATGGCTACACCTTC. Amino acid sequence: CASSRAGDNGYTF.

This clone was observed a few times. The same CDR3 is also encoded by other DNA sequences in this sample. This rearrangement joins TRBV30 to TRBJ1-5; TRBD1 agrees at 7 bases. The CDR3 contains 15 residues. V shed 0 bases and J 0 bases; nucleotides not matched to a gene: 2. Germline V lookup: CDR1 GTSNPN, CDR2 SVGIG (reference sequence). As DNA, the CDR3 is TGTGCCTGGAGTGTGGGACAGTATAGCAATCAGCCCCAGCATTTT. Translation: CAWSVGQYSNQPQHF.

CDR3 DNA sequence: TGTGCCAGCAGCTCCCCTACAGGGGCCACCGGGGAGCTGTTTTTT. This encodes CASSSPTGATGELFF. This chain uses TRBV7-8 with TRBJ2-2, with 7 bases identical to TRBD1. Unmatched junction bases numbered 6, after V lost 4 bases and J lost 4 bases. This CDR3 has 15 amino acids. Germline loops: CDR1 SGHVS, CDR2 FQNEAQ.

This clone was detected once. The chain carries TRBV9 and TRBJ2-1; 9 bases line up with TRBD1. Germline values: CDR1 SGDLS, CDR2 YYNGEE. CDR3 length equals 14 residues. Trimming took 4 bases from V and 7 from J; bases not matched to a gene: 6. The CDR3 DNA reads as TGTGCCAGCAGCCCGGGACAGGGTTGGAATGAGCAGTTCTTC. Translating it yields CASSPGQGWNEQFF.

The V gene is TRBV6-5, the J gene TRBJ2-7, with TRBD2 matching 13 bases. Per germline, CDR1 MNHEY and CDR2 SVGAGI. V was clipped by 6 bases and J by 2 bases; unmatched bases: 1. The CDR3 spans 14 residues. CDR3 nucleotide sequence: TGTGCCAGCAGACTAGCGGGAGGGCCCTACGAGCAGTACTTC. Amino acids: CASRLAGGPYEQYF.

This chain connects TRBV13 to TRBJ1-1, with unresolved D. The germline V gene encodes CDR1 PRHDT and CDR2 FYEKMQ (reference sequence). Trimming removed 4 bases at V and 2 bases at J, with 11 bases between. This CDR3 contains 14 residues. The CDR3: CASSSQRRNTEAFF. The CDR3 DNA reads as TGTGCCAGCAGCTCACAGCGCCGTAACACTGAAGCTTTCTTT.

The genes are TRBV29-1 and TRBJ2-5; possibly TRBD2 for D (5 bases). Matching the DNA end better, TRBJ2-7 makes the J call doubtful. Germline CDR1 is SQVTM and CDR2 is ANQGSEA. CDR3 length: 11 amino acids. The CDR3 here is CIAGNSYEQYF. The CDR3 nucleotides are TGCATCGCCGGGAACTCCTACGAGCAGTACTTC.

The chain combines TRBV5-1 with TRBJ2-7; D is unresolved. V was pared by 0 bases and J by 4 bases, with 11 bases between. The germline V gene encodes CDR1 SGHRS and CDR2 YFSETQ. The CDR3 has 14 amino acids. The CDR3 loop is CASSLEPRIYEQYF. Written as DNA, the CDR3 is TGCGCCAGCAGCTTGGAGCCCCGCATTTACGAGCAGTACTTC.

The chain recombines TRBV28 with TRBJ1-2; TRBD1 aligns across 12 bases. The CDR3 sequence is 17 residues long. Per the germline V gene, CDR1 is MDHEN and CDR2 is SYDVKM. Trimming cost V 5 bases and J 7 bases; bases outside gene matches: 14. CDR3 sequence: CASSPPGQGALSGGYTF. CDR3 sequence (DNA): TGTGCCAGCAGTCCTCCGGGACAGGGGGCTTTATCGGGTGGCTACACCTTC.

The V call is TRBV6-5, the J call TRBJ1-1; the D is unclear. Trimming pared 6 bases from V and 0 bases from J, leaving 5 bases between. CDR3 length equals 12 residues. CDR1 MNHEY and CDR2 SVGAGI come from the germline V gene. CDR3 sequence: CASRRVNTEAFF. CDR3 bases: TGTGCCAGCAGAAGGGTGAACACTGAAGCTTTCTTT.

V gene TRBV5-1 combines with J gene TRBJ1-3; D gene uncertain. The CDR3 spans 16 residues. Trimming pared 0 bases from V and 0 bases from J, leaving 10 bases between. From germline, CDR1 is SGHRS and CDR2 YFSETQ. The CDR3 protein is CASSLDPILSGNTIYF. The CDR3 region has the DNA TGCGCCAGCAGCTTGGATCCCATACTCTCTGGAAACACCATATATTTT.

The count of this clone is one. V is TRBV7-8 and J is TRBJ2-3, with D maybe TRBD2 (6 bases). CDR1 is SGHVS, CDR2 FQNEAQ, per germline. The CDR3 contains 14 residues. Trimming removed 5 bases from V and 5 bases from J, with 14 bases in between. Here the CDR3 reads CASSLGGTEDTQYF. As DNA, the CDR3 is TGTGCCAGCAGCCTCGGAGGGACGGAAGATACGCAGTATTTT.

This clone has a single count. The chain couples TRBV7-9 to TRBJ1-1; the D is unclear. This CDR3 region has 15 residues. Germline loops: CDR1 SEHNR, CDR2 FQNEAQ (reference sequence). The germline V and J ends were trimmed by 1 base and 1 base, with 10 bases remaining between them. DNA for the CDR3: TGTGCCAGCAGCTTAGATCTGGTAGCGAACACTGAAGCTTTCTTT. Its protein product is CASSLDLVANTEAFF.

The chain links TRBV29-1 to TRBJ1-2; D ambiguous. Trimming removed 6 bases from V and 4 bases from J, with 12 bases in between. CDR1 is SQVTM and CDR2 is ANQGSEA in the germline V gene. The CDR3 is 12 amino acids. The CDR3, as DNA: TGCAGCGTCGACCCCTCGGGCTATGGCTACACCTTC. Protein: CSVDPSGYGYTF.

The CDR3 loop reads CASSYAGGQETQYF. The CDR3 DNA reads TGTGCCAGCAGTTACGCAGGGGGACAAGAGACCCAGTACTTC. The chain has TRBV6-6 and TRBJ2-5; 7 nucleotides agree with TRBD1. The CDR3 is 14 residues long. Trimming cost V 2 bases and J 2 bases; bases outside gene matches: 2. Germline CDR1 is MNHNY and CDR2 is SVGAGI (reference sequence).

The chain's CDR3 is CASSLGISGGKGNTEAFF. For the CDR3, the DNA is TGTGCCAGCAGCTTAGGGATCTCCGGGGGAAAGGGGAACACTGAAGCTTTCTTT. The chain employs TRBV11-2 and TRBJ1-1, with D possibly TRBD1 on 5 matching bases. Looked up from germline, CDR1 is SGHAT and CDR2 is FQNNGV. The V gene lost 1 base and the J gene lost 1 base, with 19 bases spanning the gap. The CDR3 spans 18 residues.

A few counts support this clone. V and J are TRBV5-5 and TRBJ2-4; D may correspond to TRBD1 or TRBD2 (5 bases each). The V end was cut by 4 bases, the J end by 3 bases, with 11 bases between. This CDR3 is built from 14 residues. Germline loops: CDR1 SGHKS, CDR2 YYEKEE (reference sequence). In DNA, the CDR3 is TGTGCCAGCAGCACTGGGACGAACAAAAACATTCAGTACTTC. This encodes CASSTGTNKNIQYF.

In this sample, this clone turned up once. The chain combines TRBV11-3 with TRBJ2-2; perhaps TRBD1 as D (6 bases). This CDR3 is 14 amino acids long. CDR1 and CDR2 (germline): SGHNT, YENEEA. V was trimmed by 3 bases and J by 4 bases, leaving 9 bases between them. CDR3 nucleotide sequence: TGTGCCAGCAGCTTTAGAGGGGGCACCGGGGAGCTGTTTTTT. Translation: CASSFRGGTGELFF. The complete variable domain, with remaining parts taken from reference TRBV11-3 and TRBJ2-2, reads EAGVVQSPRYKIIEKKQPVAFWCNPISGHNTLYWYLQNLGQGPELLIRYENEEAVDDSQLPKDRFSAERLKGVDSTLKIQPAELGDSAVYLCASSFRGGTGELFFGEGSRLTVL.